A selection of T cell receptor beta chains follows, all from one sample in a study of identical twins. TCRdb analysed the 5' RACE reads with MiXCR anew, one entry per CDR3 protein. The profile covers 600,000 to 850,000 distinct CDR3 sequences, with 15% to 20% appearing a single time and around 13% taken by the ten largest. These data also formed part of another study, on T cells expressing NK-cell markers.

Sequencing was carried out using PBMCs. The receptors stem from a woman aged 18-29 years in good health. Each CDR3 is given with its conserved first and last residue. D genes are given only for firm matches. Rows give clone size only sometimes, using once, few, many, or a class for an expanded clone.

v_gene: TRBV20-1; j_gene: TRBJ1-5; abundance: NA; d_gene: NA; CDR3aa: CSVTDSYSNQPQHF; CDR3nt: TGCAGTGTTACGGACAGCTATAGCAATCAGCCCCAGCATTTT
v_gene: TRBV30; j_gene: TRBJ1-5; abundance: few; d_gene: NA; CDR3aa: CAWSIGIGQPQHF; CDR3nt: TGTGCCTGGAGTATAGGGATCGGTCAGCCCCAGCATTTT
v_gene: TRBV6-1; j_gene: TRBJ2-7; abundance: NA; d_gene: NA; CDR3aa: CASSLGMQGGLYEQYF; CDR3nt: TGTGCCAGCAGCCTTGGGATGCAGGGAGGACTTTACGAGCAGTACTTC
v_gene: TRBV11-2; j_gene: TRBJ2-1; abundance: few; d_gene: NA; CDR3aa: CASSDYTGAKNNEQFF; CDR3nt: TGTGCCAGCAGCGATTACACGGGCGCCAAAAACAATGAGCAGTTCTTC
v_gene: TRBV29-1; j_gene: TRBJ2-3; abundance: NA; d_gene: NA; CDR3aa: CSVGDYAQYF; CDR3nt: TGCAGCGTTGGAGACTACGCGCAGTATTTT
v_gene: TRBV9; j_gene: TRBJ2-3; abundance: NA; d_gene: NA; CDR3aa: CASAGPGSGDTQYF; CDR3nt: TGTGCCAGTGCAGGGCCAGGGAGCGGAGATACGCAGTATTTT
v_gene: TRBV12-3/TRBV12-4; j_gene: TRBJ1-2; abundance: NA; d_gene: NA; CDR3aa: CASSWGAYGYTF; CDR3nt: TGTGCCAGCAGTTGGGGGGCCTATGGCTACACCTTC
v_gene: TRBV20-1; j_gene: TRBJ1-3; abundance: NA; d_gene: NA; CDR3aa: CSAPNPGVGNTIYF; CDR3nt: TGCAGTGCGCCTAATCCGGGAGTAGGAAACACCATATATTTT
v_gene: TRBV7-2; j_gene: TRBJ2-3; abundance: NA; d_gene: NA; CDR3aa: CASSLKGPPLWRATGEPDTQYF; CDR3nt: TGTGCCAGCAGCTTAAAGGGACCTCCTCTTTGGCGAGCTACCGGCGAGCCAGATACGCAGTATTTT
v_gene: TRBV10-3; j_gene: TRBJ2-1; abundance: NA; d_gene: TRBD2; CDR3aa: CATSAGVAGGNEQFF; CDR3nt: TGTGCCACGTCCGCCGGGGTAGCGGGAGGGAATGAGCAGTTCTTC
v_gene: TRBV20-1; j_gene: TRBJ2-4; abundance: few; d_gene: NA; CDR3aa: CSARTPGWEAKNIQYF; CDR3nt: TGCAGTGCGCGGACCCCAGGGTGGGAAGCCAAAAACATTCAGTACTTC
v_gene: TRBV7-2; j_gene: TRBJ2-4; abundance: few; d_gene: NA; CDR3aa: CASSPPSGKNIQYF; CDR3nt: TGTGCCAGCAGCCCCCCGTCGGGCAAAAACATTCAGTACTTC
v_gene: TRBV7-8; j_gene: TRBJ2-2; abundance: NA; d_gene: TRBD1; CDR3aa: CASSLPKTGQVDGELFF; CDR3nt: TGTGCCAGCAGCTTACCGAAAACGGGACAGGTTGACGGGGAGCTGTTTTTT
v_gene: TRBV6-2/TRBV6-3; j_gene: TRBJ1-6; abundance: few; d_gene: NA; CDR3aa: CASSYSYSPLHF; CDR3nt: TGTGCCAGCAGTTACTCCTACTCACCCCTCCACTTT
v_gene: TRBV5-5; j_gene: TRBJ1-2; abundance: NA; d_gene: NA; CDR3aa: CASSSLRGQLSYTF; CDR3nt: TGTGCCAGCAGCTCCCTACGGGGTCAGCTAAGCTACACCTTC